Each of the 10 T cell receptor beta chains below was sequenced from the same sample in a study of early T cells in non-severe SARS-CoV-2 infection. Each CDR3 protein gets one entry after TCRdb re-called the 5' RACE reads with MiXCR. The table shows approximately 120,000 distinct CDR3 sequences, with 15% occurring only once. Sample: whole blood. The receptors here all came from an adult who was a healthcare worker with PCR-confirmed SARS-CoV-2 infection or an uninfected control (not recorded which).

The V and J genes are TRBV9 and TRBJ2-5; 8 nucleotides align to TRBD1. V dropped 6 bases and J dropped 3; count of bases not matched to a gene: 7. Germline loops: CDR1 SGDLS, CDR2 YYNGEE. The CDR3 runs to 14 residues. The CDR3 loop is CASTPQGEEETQYF. The CDR3 DNA is TGTGCCAGCACCCCACAGGGGGAAGAAGAGACCCAGTACTTC. The full variable domain, in which reference TRBV9 and TRBJ2-5 provide the parts outside the CDR3, is DSGVTQTPKHLITATGQRVTLRCSPRSGDLSVYWYQQSLDQGLQFLIQYYNGEERAKGNILERFSAQQFPDLHSELNLSSLELGDSALYFCASTPQGEEETQYFGPGTRLLVL.

The genes are TRBV7-8 and TRBJ2-7; D gene ambiguous. The CDR3 sequence is 13 residues long. The ends were cut back, 2 bases at V and 0 bases at J, with 5 bases in the middle. Germline V gene data show CDR1 as SGHVS and CDR2 as FQNEAQ. The CDR3 sequence: CASSLSFSYEQYF. The CDR3 coding sequence is TGTGCCAGCAGCTTATCCTTCTCCTACGAGCAGTACTTC.

On this clonotype: Sequence at one end of the junction differs from germline and may be a read error. The CDR3 nucleotides are TGCGTCAGCAGCCAACCTCGCCAGGGTCTAGCGCAGTATTTT. It encodes CVSSQPRQGLAQYF. The genes are TRBV4-1 and TRBJ2-3, with D possibly TRBD1 on 5 matching bases. Per germline, CDR1 MGHRA and CDR2 YSYEKL. There are 14 residues in the CDR3.

This clonotype was seen a handful of times. The V and J genes are TRBV27 and TRBJ2-6; D possibly corresponds to TRBD2 (6 bases). V lost 4 bases to trimming and J lost 0 bases, with 7 bases between them. Germline values: CDR1 MNHEY, CDR2 SMNVEV (reference sequence). The CDR3 is 15 amino acids. The CDR3 here is CASSSGVSGANVLTF. For the CDR3, the DNA is TGTGCCAGCAGTTCGGGGGTCTCTGGGGCCAACGTCCTGACTTTC.

V and J are TRBV29-1 and TRBJ1-1; 8 bases fit TRBD1. Germline V lookup: CDR1 SQVTM, CDR2 ANQGSEA. The CDR3 has 13 residues. V gave up 8 bases and J gave up 2 bases; unmatched junction bases: 7. The CDR3 loop is CSTRTGFNTEAFF. CDR3 sequence (DNA): TGCAGCACCAGGACAGGGTTCAACACTGAAGCTTTCTTT.

The V and J genes are TRBV7-8 and TRBJ2-1, with TRBD2 as a possible D gene (7 bases). Germline CDR1 is SGHVS and CDR2 is FQNEAQ. The CDR3 sequence is 14 residues long. V lost 5 bases and J lost 8, with 16 bases in between. CDR3 coding DNA: TGTGCCAGCAGCCCAGAGGGGGGACTATATGAGCAGTTCTTC. It specifies CASSPEGGLYEQFF.

The chain links TRBV5-1 to TRBJ2-5; a weak D match, TRBD2 (6 bases). V was cut by 1 base and J by 1 base, with 11 bases left in between. This CDR3 comprises 15 residues. From germline, CDR1 is SGHRS and CDR2 YFSETQ. Here the CDR3 reads CASSLRGLTQETQYF. Here the CDR3 DNA reads TGCGCCAGCAGCTTGAGGGGACTGACCCAAGAGACCCAGTACTTC.

There are a few counts of this clonotype. The rearrangement joins TRBV12-3 or TRBV12-4 to TRBJ2-1, with 7 bases matching TRBD2. V was clipped by 1 base and J by 3 bases; unmatched bases: 3. CDR3 length: 15 residues. The DNA for the CDR3 is TGTGCCAGCAGTTTAGGGACGGGAGGCTACAATGAGCAGTTCTTC. Residues: CASSLGTGGYNEQFF.

This clonotype was recorded at least ten times. This chain's CDR3 is CASSSLRESVEKLFF. The CDR3 coding sequence is TGTGCCAGCAGCTCTCTCAGGGAATCGGTGGAAAAACTGTTTTTT. The genes are TRBV11-2 and TRBJ1-4, with TRBD1 as a possible D gene (5 bases). The CDR3 covers 15 residues. V lost 4 bases and J lost 8, with 17 bases in between. Per germline, CDR1 SGHAT and CDR2 FQNNGV. Combining the CDR3 with reference TRBV11-2 and TRBJ1-4 gives the whole variable domain EAGVAQSPRYKIIEKRQSVAFWCNPISGHATLYWYQQILGQGPKLLIQFQNNGVVDDSQLPKDRFSAERLKGVDSTLKIQPAKLEDSAVYLCASSSLRESVEKLFFGSGTQLSVL.

This clonotype has a handful of counts. The chain has TRBV2 and TRBJ2-2; tentatively, D is TRBD1 (5 bases). Germline values: CDR1 SNHLY, CDR2 FYNNEI. Between the trimmed V and J ends, which lost 4 bases and 5 bases, there was a span of 11 bases. The CDR3 has 14 residues. Here the CDR3 DNA reads TGTGCCAGCAGTGGCAGGGAAGAAACCGGGGAGCTGTTTTTT. Protein: CASSGREETGELFF.